Listed here is a single TCR beta chain. At one of its ends the junction is not consistent with the germline gene, which may arise from a read error. Sequencing used immunoSEQ multiplex PCR; TCRdb keeps in-frame clones, though not all of them. The table has some 71,000 clones, roughly four fifths seen once. The data belong to a study of T cells in localized non-small cell lung cancer. The length of the CDR3 is 14 residues. Per germline, CDR1 MNHNS and CDR2 SASEGT. The material sequenced was peripheral blood, taken before any cancer treatment. V is TRBV6-1 and J is TRBJ1-1, with unresolved D. This receptor was identified in a female donor older than 55 with stage I lung adenocarcinoma. CDR3 sequence: CVSSWVTSNTEAFF. In DNA form, the CDR3 reads TGTGTCAGCAGCTGGGTTACCTCGAACACTGAAGCTTTCTTT.